The 26 T cell receptor beta chains below all came from one sample that was sequenced in a study of blood T cell repertoires in COVID-19. TCRdb's table, derived via immunoSEQ multiplex PCR, lists solely in-frame clones and lacks some. This table holds about 220,000 clones, around 90% found once. Sequencing was done on a sample of PBMCs or T cells enriched from blood (not recorded which). Receptors originate from a woman in her twenties or thirties who had recovered from COVID-19.

The rearrangement uses TRBV19 and TRBJ2-6; D is possibly TRBD1 (5 bases). The CDR3 is 14 residues long. Between the trimmed V and J ends, which lost 7 bases and 1 base, there was a span of 8 bases. In germline, CDR1 is LNHDA, CDR2 SQIVND (reference sequence). CDR3 protein: CASTGWSGANVLTF. CDR3 DNA sequence: TGTGCCAGTACAGGGTGGTCTGGGGCCAACGTCCTGACTTTC. Full variable domain (rest looked up from reference TRBV19 and TRBJ2-6): DGGITQSPKYLFRKEGQNVTLSCEQNLNHDAMYWYRQDPGQGLRLIYYSQIVNDFQKGDIAEGYSVSREKKESFPLTVTSAQKNPTAFYLCASTGWSGANVLTFGAGSRLTVL.

This chain connects TRBV2 to TRBJ2-3, with 11 bases that match TRBD2. CDR1 and CDR2 from the germline V gene are SNHLY and FYNNEI. This CDR3 has 15 residues. After removal of 5 bases from V and 2 bases from J, the junction contained 3 bases not matched to a gene. The CDR3 DNA sequence: TGTGCCAGCAGTCTAGCGGGGGGCCCCACAGATACGCAGTATTTT. Residues: CASSLAGGPTDTQYF.

The rearrangement joins TRBV3-1 (or the pseudogene TRBV3-2) to TRBJ1-3; D is uncertain. This CDR3 region has 15 residues. CDR1 and CDR2 from the germline V gene are LGHDT and YNNKEL (reference sequence). Trimming took off 3 bases at V and 2 bases at J, with 11 bases between the two ends. This chain's CDR3 is CASSQGRATGNTIYF. The DNA for the CDR3 is TGTGCCAGCAGCCAGGGGAGGGCCACTGGAAACACCATATATTTT.

V and J are TRBV2 and TRBJ2-2; 7 bases map to TRBD1. The CDR3 covers 14 residues. Trimming cost V 6 bases and J 1 base; bases outside gene matches: 2. Germline assignment: CDR1 SNHLY and CDR2 FYNNEI. Written as DNA, the CDR3 is TGTGCCAGCAGGGGGACAGTGAACACCGGGGAGCTGTTTTTT. It is translated as CASRGTVNTGELFF.

This chain connects TRBV10-3 to TRBJ1-2; no reliable D call. From germline, CDR1 is ENHRY and CDR2 SYGVKD. V was cut by 6 bases and J by 0 bases, with 11 bases left in between. The CDR3 is made up of 14 amino acids. The CDR3 sequence: CAISQRESNYGYTF. The CDR3 DNA reads TGTGCCATCAGCCAGCGGGAGTCTAACTATGGCTACACCTTC.

CDR3 loop: CASSPGLAGLNTGELFF. DNA for the CDR3: TGTGCCAGCAGCCCGGGACTAGCGGGGTTAAACACCGGGGAGCTGTTTTTT. The chain links TRBV7-9 to TRBJ2-2; 13 nucleotides line up with TRBD2. With 5 bases clipped from V and 2 bases from J, the junction kept 5 bases outside the gene matches. Germline V CDR1 and CDR2: SEHNR, FQNEAQ (reference sequence). CDR3 length: 17 amino acids.

The DNA of the CDR3 is TGTGCCAGCAGCACACACTTCGGTAGGCGGGCCTCTAGCTACATTCAGTACTTC. Amino acids: CASSTHFGRRASSYIQYF. The rearrangement uses TRBV5-8 and TRBJ2-4; a weak D match, TRBD2 (5 bases). The V gene's germline CDR1 is SGHTS and CDR2 YDEGEE. V was clipped by 4 bases and J by 8 bases, with 28 bases between them. The CDR3 spans 18 residues.

V is TRBV7-6 and J is TRBJ2-7; TRBD1 might be the D (6 bases). Trimming removed 5 bases from V and 6 bases from J, with 20 bases in between. The CDR3 has 15 residues. Germline V gives CDR1 SGHVS, CDR2 FNYEAQ. CDR3 in amino acids: CASSPCNRDICEQYF. CDR3 in DNA: TGTGCCAGCAGCCCCTGCAACAGGGATATCTGCGAGCAGTACTTC.

The CDR3 sequence is CASSQGSTEAFF. CDR3 nucleotides: TGCGCCAGCAGCCAAGGTTCTACTGAAGCTTTCTTT. V and J are TRBV4-3 and TRBJ1-1; D is uncertain. This CDR3 spans 12 amino acids. Between the trimmed V and J ends, which lost 1 base and 5 bases, there was a span of 5 bases. Looked up from germline, CDR1 is LGHNA and CDR2 is YSLEER.

The V call is TRBV24-1, the J call TRBJ2-3; 10 nucleotides agree with TRBD1. The V gene's germline CDR1 is KGHDR and CDR2 SFDVKD. Trimming cost V 2 bases and J 3 bases; bases outside gene matches: 4. This CDR3 is built from 16 residues. CDR3 region: CATSDSGQGVTDTQYF. The CDR3 bases are TGTGCCACCAGTGATTCTGGACAGGGGGTAACAGATACGCAGTATTTT.

The V and J genes are TRBV14 and TRBJ2-7; D gene ambiguous. CDR1 SGHDN and CDR2 FVKESK come from the germline V gene. V lost 3 bases and J lost 4, with 4 bases in between. The CDR3 consists of 11 residues. CDR3 amino acids: CASSHIYEQYF. The CDR3 DNA is TGTGCCAGCAGCCACATTTACGAGCAGTACTTC.

The chain employs TRBV12-3 or TRBV12-4 and TRBJ1-1; unclear D gene. This CDR3 has 13 amino acids. V lost 5 bases to trimming and J lost 0 bases, with 7 bases between them. This chain's CDR3 is CASSRRVNTEAFF. CDR3 DNA: TGTGCCAGCAGTAGACGGGTGAACACTGAAGCTTTCTTT.

V is TRBV3-1 (or the pseudogene TRBV3-2) and J is TRBJ2-5; TRBD2 might be the D (6 bases). This CDR3 contains 16 residues. V gave up 0 bases and J gave up 5 bases, with 16 bases separating them. Germline values: CDR1 LGHDT, CDR2 YNNKEL (reference sequence). The CDR3 protein is CASSQDQGGGLETQYF. The CDR3 DNA follows: TGTGCCAGCAGCCAAGATCAAGGTGGAGGGTTGGAGACCCAGTACTTC.

The CDR3 DNA sequence: TGTGCCAGCAGCATACAACAGGGGGCTAGGGACACTGAAGCTTTCTTT. This codes for CASSIQQGARDTEAFF. The gene calls are TRBV9 and TRBJ1-1, with 9 bases matching TRBD1. Germline V CDR1 and CDR2: SGDLS, YYNGEE. CDR3 length: 16 amino acids. V lost 4 bases to trimming and J lost 3 bases; unmatched junction nucleotides: 10.

The V call is TRBV7-3, the J call TRBJ2-1, with TRBD1 identical over 11 bases. The CDR3 is made up of 15 amino acids. Germline-derived CDR1 and CDR2 are SGHTA and FQGTGA. V shed 4 bases, J shed 4 bases, and the junction held 3 bases outside the gene matches. CDR3 nucleotides: TGTGCCAGCAGCTCCGGGACAGGGGGGTACAATGAGCAGTTCTTC. Its translation: CASSSGTGGYNEQFF.

The CDR3 is CASSDEESGTYEQYF. Here the CDR3 DNA reads TGTGCCAGCAGTGATGAGGAATCGGGAACCTACGAGCAGTACTTC. The rearrangement joins TRBV25-1 to TRBJ2-7, with a weak D call TRBD2 (5 bases). Trimming shortened V by 3 bases and J by 2 bases, and 14 bases separated the two germline ends. CDR1 and CDR2 from the germline V gene are MGHDK and SYGVNS. The CDR3 length is 15 residues.

This chain joins TRBV7-6 and TRBJ1-6, with D maybe TRBD1 (5 bases). The CDR3 totals 16 residues. The germline V and J ends were trimmed by 1 base and 6 bases, with 13 bases remaining between them. CDR1 is SGHVS and CDR2 is FNYEAQ in the germline V gene. The CDR3 nucleotides read TGTGCCAGCAGCTTAGGGGGCAGGGCTGGTAATTCACCCCTCCACTTT. Amino acid sequence: CASSLGGRAGNSPLHF.

V and J are TRBV5-1 and TRBJ1-6; TRBD1 matches at 7 bases. Germline lookup yields CDR1 SGHRS and CDR2 YFSETQ. J was trimmed by 9 bases and V by 0 bases; bases with no gene match: 6. This CDR3 spans 15 amino acids. The CDR3, as DNA: TGCGCCAGCAGCTTGGTTGCGACAGGGACTTCACCCCTCCACTTT. Residues: CASSLVATGTSPLHF.

The rearrangement uses TRBV7-8 and TRBJ2-7, with 7 bases aligning to TRBD2. Looked up from germline, CDR1 is SGHVS and CDR2 is FQNEAQ. V shed 1 base and J 2 bases; nucleotides not matched to a gene: 8. The CDR3 contains 16 residues. The DNA for the CDR3 is TGTGCCAGCAGCTTAGTAACCCCTAGCGGAACCTACGAGCAGTACTTC. As protein: CASSLVTPSGTYEQYF.

V is TRBV5-1 and J is TRBJ1-2; 10 bases map to TRBD1. J lost 8 bases, V lost 0 bases, and 7 bases had no gene match. Germline V gives CDR1 SGHRS, CDR2 YFSETQ. The CDR3 runs 15 residues. The CDR3: CASSLALDRGYGYTF. In DNA, the CDR3 is TGCGCCAGCAGCTTGGCCCTGGACAGGGGGTACGGCTACACCTTC.

This chain links TRBV2 with TRBJ2-1; 7 bases are a match to TRBD2. Germline V gene data show CDR1 as SNHLY and CDR2 as FYNNEI. This CDR3 is 15 amino acids long. The V gene end was trimmed by 3 bases and the J gene end by 4 bases; junction bases not matched to a gene: 6. This CDR3 is CASSDVGAGYNEQFF. As DNA, the CDR3 is TGTGCCAGCAGTGACGTGGGAGCGGGGTACAATGAGCAGTTCTTC. Using reference TRBV2 and TRBJ2-1 for the parts outside the CDR3, the full variable domain is EPEVTQTPSHQVTQMGQEVILRCVPISNHLYFYWYRQILGQKVEFLVSFYNNEISEKSEIFDDQFSVERPDGSNFTLKIRSTKLEDSAMYFCASSDVGAGYNEQFFGPGTRLTVL.

The chain recombines TRBV28 with TRBJ2-1; 12 bases align to TRBD2. The trim removed 5 bases at V and 6 bases at J, leaving 5 bases unmatched. Germline CDR1 reads MDHEN; CDR2 reads SYDVKM. The CDR3 spans 15 residues. Written as DNA, the CDR3 is TGTGCCAGCAGTACCCCTAGCGGGGGGGCCAATGAGCAGTTCTTC. Its translation is CASSTPSGGANEQFF.

This rearrangement joins TRBV9 to TRBJ2-1, with 9 nucleotides matching TRBD2. Trimming cost V 0 bases and J 7 bases; bases outside gene matches: 5. CDR3 length equals 15 residues. Germline V gives CDR1 SGDLS, CDR2 YYNGEE. CDR3 sequence (DNA): TGTGCCAGCAGCGTAGCTAGCGGGGTCAGAAATGAGCAGTTCTTC. Translating gives CASSVASGVRNEQFF.

The J gene is TRBJ1-4, the V gene TRBV7-6; 7 bases align to TRBD1. CDR1 is SGHVS, CDR2 FNYEAQ, per germline. V gave up 2 bases and J gave up 2 bases; unmatched junction bases: 11. The CDR3 runs 18 residues. The CDR3 sequence is CASSLMGWRGRTNEKLFF. As DNA, the CDR3 is TGTGCCAGCAGCTTAATGGGTTGGAGGGGGCGGACTAATGAAAAACTGTTTTTT.

The chain carries TRBV9 and TRBJ2-1; TRBD1 matches at 10 bases. The V gene end was trimmed by 4 bases and the J gene end by 5 bases; junction bases not matched to a gene: 6. Germline V CDR1 and CDR2: SGDLS, YYNGEE. The CDR3 totals 15 residues. CDR3 loop: CASSLRQGADNEQFF. CDR3 nucleotide sequence: TGTGCCAGCAGCCTTCGACAGGGGGCTGACAATGAGCAGTTCTTC.

The CDR3 here is CASSQDRGRGKDSPLHF. The CDR3 bases are TGCGCCAGCAGCCAGGACAGGGGGCGCGGTAAGGATTCACCCCTCCACTTT. J is TRBJ1-6 and V is TRBV5-1; the match to TRBD1 covers 11 bases. CDR3 size: 17 residues. V trimming: 4 bases; J trimming: 8 bases; junction bases outside the gene matches: 11. Germline assignment: CDR1 SGHRS and CDR2 YFSETQ.